Presented here are 23 T cell receptor beta chains from one specimen sequenced in a study of spatial heterogeneity in lung cancer. General study points: Mutation counts in tumors were tracked by counts of expanded intratumoral alpha and beta TCRs.

Time point: sample taken at primary tumor resection. TCRdb called the 5' RACE reads again in MiXCR, with one record for every CDR3 protein. The table has 20,000 or so distinct CDR3 sequences, around 6.9% seen once. Their antigen targets remain unknown. The sequencing used lung tumor tissue, collected at surgery. Receptor source: a male donor with early-stage non-small cell lung cancer.

This clonotype showed up just a few times. The rearrangement joins TRBV27 to TRBJ2-2; 11 nucleotides match TRBD2. V lost 3 bases and J lost 0; bases outside the gene matches: 6. The germline CDR1 and CDR2 sequences are MNHEY and SMNVEV (reference sequence). This CDR3 is 18 amino acids long. In DNA form, the CDR3 reads TGTGCCAGCAGTTTCGTAGCGGGGGGGATCGCGAACACCGGGGAGCTGTTTTTT. Translated, it gives CASSFVAGGIANTGELFF.

The chain links TRBV5-6 to TRBJ2-1; D may be TRBD1 (6 bases). V was cut by 0 bases and J by 9 bases, with 13 bases left in between. Germline CDR1 SGHDT, CDR2 YYEEEE. CDR3 length equals 14 residues. The CDR3: CASSLGHRAGEQFF. In nucleotides, the CDR3 is TGTGCCAGCAGCTTGGGACACAGGGCTGGTGAGCAGTTCTTC.

Sample share makes this clonotype medium-sized (0.01 to 0.1%). The CDR3 reads CASSPFGGEYNEQFF. The DNA of the CDR3 is TGTGCCAGCAGCCCGTTCGGGGGAGAGTACAATGAGCAGTTCTTC. The chain joins TRBV7-9 to TRBJ2-1, with a possible D match to TRBD2 (6 bases). Trimming took 5 bases from V and 4 from J, leaving 15 bases between them. Germline-derived CDR1 and CDR2 are SEHNR and FQNEAQ (reference sequence). The CDR3 length is 15 residues. The full variable domain, rest sourced from reference TRBV7-9 and TRBJ2-1, is DTGVSQNPRHKITKRGQNVTFRCDPISEHNRLYWYRQTLGQGPEFLTYFQNEAQLEKSRLLSDRFSAERPKGSFSTLEIQRTEQGDSAMYLCASSPFGGEYNEQFFGPGTRLTVL.

By share, this clonotype ranks as medium-sized. J is TRBJ2-2 and V is TRBV3-1; the D is unclear. Germline CDR1 LGHDT, CDR2 YNNKEL (reference sequence). Trimming removed 2 bases at V and 5 bases at J, with 12 bases between. The CDR3 spans 15 residues. The CDR3: CASSQRPDLTGELFF. CDR3 bases: TGTGCCAGCAGCCAACGGCCCGATTTGACCGGGGAGCTGTTTTTT.

The gene calls are TRBV24-1 and TRBJ2-2; TRBD2 matches 9 bases. Trimming cost V 4 bases and J 4 bases; bases outside gene matches: 6. The CDR3 has 16 amino acids. Germline CDR1 and CDR2: KGHDR and SFDVKD. CDR3: CATSEVQRGATGELFF. CDR3 DNA: TGTGCCACCAGTGAGGTCCAGCGGGGGGCCACCGGGGAGCTGTTTTTT.

Details on this clonotype: This may arise from a read error, as a much more abundant clone is one base away. The chain employs TRBV12-3 or TRBV12-4 and TRBJ1-2; TRBD1 matches at 7 bases. V gave up 4 bases and J gave up 8 bases; unmatched junction bases: 7. The CDR3 extends over 13 amino acids. CDR3 protein: CASSYDREHGYTF. CDR3 DNA sequence: TGTGCCAGCAGTTACGACAGGGAGCACGGCTACACCTTC.

The table lists this clonotype with many counts. The gene calls are TRBV5-1 and TRBJ1-1; the D is unclear. Trimming took off 2 bases at V and 1 base at J, with 6 bases between the two ends. Germline CDR1 reads SGHRS; CDR2 reads YFSETQ. CDR3 length: 13 residues. Written as DNA, the CDR3 is TGCGCCAGCAGCTTAAGGGAGAACACTGAAGCTTTCTTT. Protein product: CASSLRENTEAFF.

This clonotype was counted only a few times. The CDR3 loop reads CASRMQGLNTEAFF. Written as DNA, the CDR3 is TGTGCCAGCAGGATGCAGGGGCTGAACACTGAAGCTTTCTTT. The rearrangement uses TRBV2 and TRBJ1-1; possible D gene TRBD1, 6 bases. The V gene's germline CDR1 is SNHLY and CDR2 FYNNEI. The CDR3 consists of 14 residues. Trimming pared 6 bases from V and 0 bases from J, leaving 11 bases between.

In this sample, this clonotype turned up many times. The rearrangement joins TRBV10-3 to TRBJ1-2; D gene uncertain. Between the trimmed V and J ends, which lost 5 bases and 6 bases, there was a span of 16 bases. This CDR3 region has 14 residues. Per the germline V gene, CDR1 is ENHRY and CDR2 is SYGVKD. The CDR3 bases are TGTGCCATCAGTCCCTCGGACGCGCTGCATGGCTACACCTTC. The encoded protein is CAISPSDALHGYTF.

This clonotype was found many times. The chain uses TRBV5-1 and TRBJ2-5; D unresolved. Trimming shortened V by 4 bases and J by 5 bases, and 12 bases separated the two germline ends. The CDR3 runs to 13 residues. From germline, CDR1 is SGHRS and CDR2 YFSETQ. The DNA of the CDR3 is TGCGCCAGCAGCGCCCAGCAAGGGGAGACCCAGTACTTC. Translation: CASSAQQGETQYF.

This clonotype showed up many times. J is TRBJ2-5 and V is TRBV20-1, with D perhaps matching TRBD2 (7 bases). The V gene's germline CDR1 is DFQATT and CDR2 SNEGSKA (reference sequence). Between the trimmed V and J ends, which lost 0 bases and 13 bases, there was a span of 30 bases. CDR3 size: 17 residues. In DNA, the CDR3 is TGCAGTGCTAGAGATGTGGGGGGGGGCCCACGGGATCCCGGGGGGTACTTC. Its protein is CSARDVGGGPRDPGGYF.

This clonotype was found many times. The rearrangement links TRBV12-3 or TRBV12-4 to TRBJ2-5, with D hard to call. Trimming pared 6 bases from V and 3 bases from J, leaving 14 bases between. The CDR3 is 14 residues long. The chain's CDR3 is CASSSPSGEETQYF. Written as DNA, the CDR3 is TGTGCCAGCAGCAGCCCGTCGGGTGAAGAGACCCAGTACTTC.

The chain combines TRBV20-1 with TRBJ1-5; TRBD1 is a possible D gene (5 bases). V was shortened by 7 bases and J by 0 bases, with 13 bases between the two germline ends. This CDR3 spans 14 amino acids. Germline V gives CDR1 DFQATT, CDR2 SNEGSKA (reference sequence). The CDR3 reads CSGKAGNSNQPQHF. The CDR3 DNA reads TGCAGTGGAAAGGCAGGGAATAGCAATCAGCCCCAGCATTTT.

This clonotype is medium-sized within its sample. The V and J genes are TRBV20-1 and TRBJ2-7; D unresolved. Deletions cut 3 bases from V and 0 bases from J, with 6 bases between. The CDR3 runs to 12 residues. The germline CDR1 and CDR2 sequences are DFQATT and SNEGSKA (reference sequence). CDR3: CSARGYSYEQYF. The DNA of the CDR3 is TGCAGTGCTAGGGGTTACTCCTACGAGCAGTACTTC.

This clonotype has more than one count but fewer than ten. Here the CDR3 reads CASSLVQNSPLHF. The DNA for the CDR3 is TGTGCCAGCAGCCTCGTACAGAATTCACCCCTCCACTTT. The V and J genes are TRBV14 and TRBJ1-6, with D unresolved. Trimming removed 4 bases from V and 7 bases from J, with 8 bases in between. The CDR3 sequence is 13 residues long. Germline lookup yields CDR1 SGHDN and CDR2 FVKESK.

This clonotype came up many times. V and J are TRBV6-6 and TRBJ2-7, with 7 bases identical to TRBD1. The CDR3 is made up of 14 amino acids. Per germline, CDR1 MNHNY and CDR2 SVGAGI (reference sequence). V lost 7 bases to trimming and J lost 4 bases; unmatched junction nucleotides: 10. CDR3 residues: CASNPRDSIYEQYF. In DNA form, the CDR3 reads TGTGCCAGCAACCCCCGGGACAGTATTTACGAGCAGTACTTC.

This clonotype was seen a handful of times. V usage is TRBV27 and J usage is TRBJ1-6; 8 positions match TRBD1. Germline V gene data show CDR1 as MNHEY and CDR2 as SMNVEV (reference sequence). This CDR3 is 17 amino acids long. Losses at the gene ends were 6 bases for V and 5 bases for J; bases not matched to a gene: 12. The CDR3 loop is CASSPRQGPRDNSPLHF. The CDR3 DNA follows: TGTGCCAGCAGCCCAAGACAGGGGCCTAGGGATAATTCACCCCTCCACTTT.

The rearrangement uses TRBV10-3 and TRBJ1-1; 7 positions match TRBD1. Germline CDR1 is ENHRY and CDR2 is SYGVKD. The CDR3 is 16 residues long. Germline trimming cut 6 bases from V and 3 bases from J; bases unmatched to any gene: 13. The chain's CDR3 is CAISRTGAPTYTEAFF. The CDR3 DNA follows: TGTGCCATCAGCAGAACAGGGGCCCCAACGTACACTGAAGCTTTCTTT.

This clonotype has only a few counts. The chain couples TRBV5-4 to TRBJ1-1; a possible D gene is TRBD1 (6 bases). Germline CDR1 and CDR2: SGHNT and YYREEE (reference sequence). This CDR3 spans 15 amino acids. V was trimmed by 0 bases and J by 7 bases, leaving 16 bases between them. In DNA, the CDR3 is TGTGCCAGCAGCTTGGATGGGGACATGGGGCTTGAAGCTTTCTTT. Translation gives CASSLDGDMGLEAFF.

Many counts were recorded for this clonotype. The rearrangement joins TRBV5-6 to TRBJ2-7; TRBD2 is a possible D gene (5 bases). The CDR3 covers 12 residues. Germline V lookup: CDR1 SGHDT, CDR2 YYEEEE. Trimming shortened V by 3 bases and J by 2 bases, and 6 bases separated the two germline ends. The CDR3: CASSSGTYEQYF. The CDR3 region has the DNA TGTGCCAGCAGCTCCGGGACCTACGAGCAGTACTTC.

The sample holds one count of this clonotype. CDR3 DNA: TGTGCCAGCAGTACTGAGGACAGATGGAAAAAGAAACTGTTTTTT. It encodes CASSTEDRWKKKLFF. The J gene is TRBJ1-4, the V gene TRBV12-3 or TRBV12-4; TRBD1 is a possible D gene (6 bases). The CDR3 has 15 amino acids. Trimming shortened V by 5 bases and J by 11 bases, and 21 bases separated the two germline ends.

There are a few counts of this clonotype. V gene TRBV12-3 or TRBV12-4 combines with J gene TRBJ2-1; TRBD2 might be the D (5 bases). CDR3 length: 12 amino acids. Between the trimmed V and J ends, which lost 4 bases and 5 bases, there was a span of 6 bases. The CDR3 here is CASSSGNNEQFF. The CDR3, as DNA: TGTGCCAGCAGTTCGGGGAACAATGAGCAGTTCTTC.

The chain recombines TRBV18 with TRBJ1-1; D uncertain. The germline gives CDR1 KGHSH, CDR2 LQKENI. V dropped 1 base and J dropped 4 bases, with 10 bases sitting between them. CDR3 length: 14 residues. CDR3 in DNA: TGTGCCAGCTCACCACGGGCCAGACCCACTGAAGCTTTCTTT. Amino acid sequence: CASSPRARPTEAFF.